This entry describes one T cell receptor (beta chain). This record belongs to a study of T cells after yellow fever vaccination. There are 14 residues in the CDR3. Germline V gene lookup returns CDR1 MNHEY and CDR2 SVGAGI. V gave up 2 bases and J gave up 3 bases, with 10 bases separating them. Using its own MiXCR run on the 5' RACE reads, TCRdb lists one record per CDR3 protein. Counted here are 250,000 to 400,000 distinct CDR3 sequences, around 4.3% occurring once; the ten biggest clones make up around 19%. The receptor was derived from a man between 18 and 29 years old who received the YFV17D yellow fever vaccine. The sample was PBMCs, taken 15 days after the yellow fever booster vaccination. The chain couples TRBV6-5 to TRBJ1-1; D is unresolved. For the CDR3, the DNA is TGTGCCAGCAGTTACGGCAGGACTTACACTGAAGCTTTCTTT. Amino acids: CASSYGRTYTEAFF.